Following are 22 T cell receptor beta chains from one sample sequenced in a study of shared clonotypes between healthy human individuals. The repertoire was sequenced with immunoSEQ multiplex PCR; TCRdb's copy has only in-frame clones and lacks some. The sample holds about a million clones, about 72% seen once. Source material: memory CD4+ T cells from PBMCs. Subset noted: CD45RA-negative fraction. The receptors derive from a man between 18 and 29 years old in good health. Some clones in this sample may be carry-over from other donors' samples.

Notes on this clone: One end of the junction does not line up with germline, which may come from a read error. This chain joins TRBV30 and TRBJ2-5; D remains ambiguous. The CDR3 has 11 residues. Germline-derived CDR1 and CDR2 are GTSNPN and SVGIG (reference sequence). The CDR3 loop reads CAWSLDGEWNF. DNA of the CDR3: TGTGCCTGGAGTCTTGATGGGGAATGGAACTTC.

The CDR3 protein is CASSGSLKGVTGELFF. CDR3 DNA: TGTGCCAGCAGTGGAAGTTTGAAAGGGGTCACCGGGGAGCTGTTTTTT. The chain recombines TRBV2 with TRBJ2-2, with D tentatively TRBD1 (5 bases). The germline gives CDR1 SNHLY, CDR2 FYNNEI. Trimming removed 4 bases from V and 4 bases from J, with 16 bases in between. The length of the CDR3 is 16 residues.

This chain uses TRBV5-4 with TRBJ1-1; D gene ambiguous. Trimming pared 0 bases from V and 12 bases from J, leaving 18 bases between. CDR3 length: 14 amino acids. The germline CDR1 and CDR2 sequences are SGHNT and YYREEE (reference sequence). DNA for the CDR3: TGTGCCAGCAGCTTGGCCAGTGGTCCCCGACCCTCTTTCTTT. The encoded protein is CASSLASGPRPSFF.

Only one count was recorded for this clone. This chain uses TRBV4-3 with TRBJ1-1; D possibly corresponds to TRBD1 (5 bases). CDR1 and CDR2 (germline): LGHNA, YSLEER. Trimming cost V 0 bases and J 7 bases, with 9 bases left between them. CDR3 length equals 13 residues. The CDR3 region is CASSQDRVDEAFF. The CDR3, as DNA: TGCGCCAGCAGCCAAGACAGGGTAGATGAAGCTTTCTTT.

CDR3 sequence reads: CSVGRTVVSTDTQYF. CDR3 in DNA: TGCAGCGTCGGACGGACAGTCGTAAGCACAGATACGCAGTATTTT. The rearrangement uses TRBV29-1 and TRBJ2-3; D possibly corresponds to TRBD1 (6 bases). Germline V gene sequence: CDR1 SQVTM, CDR2 ANQGSEA. The CDR3 contains 15 residues. The V end lost 6 bases, the J end lost 0 bases, and 16 bases lay between the germline ends.

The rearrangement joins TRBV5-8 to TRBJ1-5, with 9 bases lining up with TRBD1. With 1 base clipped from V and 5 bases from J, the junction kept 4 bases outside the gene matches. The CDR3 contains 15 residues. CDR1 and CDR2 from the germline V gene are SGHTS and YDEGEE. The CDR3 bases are TGTGCCAGCAGCTTGTGGGGACAGGGCCATCAGCCCCAGCATTTT. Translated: CASSLWGQGHQPQHF.

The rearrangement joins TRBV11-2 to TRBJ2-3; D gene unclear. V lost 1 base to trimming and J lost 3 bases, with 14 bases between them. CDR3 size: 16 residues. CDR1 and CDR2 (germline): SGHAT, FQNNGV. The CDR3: CASSLGSTAYTDTQYF. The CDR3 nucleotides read TGTGCCAGCAGCTTAGGCTCGACTGCCTATACAGATACGCAGTATTTT.

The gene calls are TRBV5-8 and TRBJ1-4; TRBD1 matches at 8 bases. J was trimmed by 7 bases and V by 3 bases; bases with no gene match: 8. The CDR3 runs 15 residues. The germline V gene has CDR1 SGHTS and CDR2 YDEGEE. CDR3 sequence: CASSWGQVRGEKLFF. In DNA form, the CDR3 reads TGTGCCAGCAGCTGGGGACAGGTTAGAGGTGAAAAACTGTTTTTT.

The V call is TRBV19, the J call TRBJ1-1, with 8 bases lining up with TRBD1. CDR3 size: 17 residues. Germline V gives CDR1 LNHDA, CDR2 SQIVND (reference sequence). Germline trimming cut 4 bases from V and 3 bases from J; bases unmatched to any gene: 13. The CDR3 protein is CASSTRTGPGADTEAFF. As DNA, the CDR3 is TGTGCCAGTAGTACAAGGACAGGGCCCGGGGCGGACACTGAAGCTTTCTTT.

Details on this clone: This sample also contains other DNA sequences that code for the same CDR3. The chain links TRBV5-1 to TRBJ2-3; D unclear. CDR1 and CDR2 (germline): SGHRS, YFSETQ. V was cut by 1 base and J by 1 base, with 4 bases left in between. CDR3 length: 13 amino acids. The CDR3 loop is CASSLTGTDTQYF. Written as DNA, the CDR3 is TGCGCCAGCAGCTTGACGGGCACAGATACGCAGTATTTT.

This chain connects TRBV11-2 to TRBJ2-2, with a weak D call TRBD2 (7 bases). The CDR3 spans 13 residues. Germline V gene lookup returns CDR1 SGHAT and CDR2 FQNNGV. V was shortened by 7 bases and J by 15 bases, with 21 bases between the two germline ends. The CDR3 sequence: CASTEGGAGKMFF. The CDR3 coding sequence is TGTGCCAGCACCGAGGGGGGGGCAGGGAAGATGTTTTTT.

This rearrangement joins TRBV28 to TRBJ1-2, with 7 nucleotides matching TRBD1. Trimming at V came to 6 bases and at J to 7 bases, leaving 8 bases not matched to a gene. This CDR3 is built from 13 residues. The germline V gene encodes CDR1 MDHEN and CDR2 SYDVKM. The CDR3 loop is CASSPETGLGYTF. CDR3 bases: TGTGCCAGCAGCCCCGAGACAGGGCTTGGCTACACCTTC.

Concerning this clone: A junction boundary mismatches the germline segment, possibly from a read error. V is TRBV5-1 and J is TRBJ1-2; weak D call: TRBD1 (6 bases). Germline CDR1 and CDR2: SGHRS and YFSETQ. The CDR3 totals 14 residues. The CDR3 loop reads CASSLEDSPWTLAF. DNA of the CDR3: TGCGCCAGCAGCTTGGAGGACAGCCCTTGGACTCTCGCCTTC.

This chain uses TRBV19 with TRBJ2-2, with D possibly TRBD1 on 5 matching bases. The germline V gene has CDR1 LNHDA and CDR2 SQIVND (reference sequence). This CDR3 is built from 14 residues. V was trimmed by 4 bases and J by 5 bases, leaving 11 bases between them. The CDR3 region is CASSTGYGTGELFF. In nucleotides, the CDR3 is TGTGCCAGTAGTACAGGGTATGGGACCGGGGAGCTGTTTTTT.

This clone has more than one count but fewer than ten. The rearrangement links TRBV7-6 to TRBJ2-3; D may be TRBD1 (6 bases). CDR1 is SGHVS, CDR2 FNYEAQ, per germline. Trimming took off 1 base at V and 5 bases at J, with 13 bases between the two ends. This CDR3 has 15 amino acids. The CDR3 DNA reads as TGTGCCAGCAGCTTAGTGGCAGGGGTGTTAGATACGCAGTATTTT. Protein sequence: CASSLVAGVLDTQYF.

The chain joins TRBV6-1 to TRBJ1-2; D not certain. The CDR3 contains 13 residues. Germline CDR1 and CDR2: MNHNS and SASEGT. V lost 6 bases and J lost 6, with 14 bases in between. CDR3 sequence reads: CASSIDRPNGYTF. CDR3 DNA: TGTGCCAGCAGCATTGACCGCCCGAATGGCTACACCTTC.

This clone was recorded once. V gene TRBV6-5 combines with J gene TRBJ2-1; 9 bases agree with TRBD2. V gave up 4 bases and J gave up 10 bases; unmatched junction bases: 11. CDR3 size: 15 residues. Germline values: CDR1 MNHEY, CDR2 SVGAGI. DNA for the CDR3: TGTGCCAGCAGTTCGGCGGGAGGGCCTGTCATGGAGCAGTTCTTC. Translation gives CASSSAGGPVMEQFF.

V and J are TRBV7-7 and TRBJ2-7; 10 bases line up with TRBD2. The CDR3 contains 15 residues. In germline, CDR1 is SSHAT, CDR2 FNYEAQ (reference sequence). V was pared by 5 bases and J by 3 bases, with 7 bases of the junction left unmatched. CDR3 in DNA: TGTGCCAGCAGCCAAGGACTAGCGGCGATCTACGAGCAGTACTTC. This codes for CASSQGLAAIYEQYF.

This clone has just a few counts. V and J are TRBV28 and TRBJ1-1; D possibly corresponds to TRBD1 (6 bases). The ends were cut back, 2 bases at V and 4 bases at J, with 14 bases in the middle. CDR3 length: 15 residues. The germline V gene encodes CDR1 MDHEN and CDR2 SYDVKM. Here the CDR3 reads CASSLNGVGATEAFF. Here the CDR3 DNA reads TGTGCCAGCAGTTTAAATGGCGTGGGGGCCACTGAAGCTTTCTTT.

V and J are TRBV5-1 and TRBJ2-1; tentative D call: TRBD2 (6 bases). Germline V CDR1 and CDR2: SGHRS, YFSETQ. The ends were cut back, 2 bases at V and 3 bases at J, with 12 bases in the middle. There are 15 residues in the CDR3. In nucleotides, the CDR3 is TGCGCCAGCAGCTTTCGACTAGATAGCTACAATGAGCAGTTCTTC. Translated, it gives CASSFRLDSYNEQFF.

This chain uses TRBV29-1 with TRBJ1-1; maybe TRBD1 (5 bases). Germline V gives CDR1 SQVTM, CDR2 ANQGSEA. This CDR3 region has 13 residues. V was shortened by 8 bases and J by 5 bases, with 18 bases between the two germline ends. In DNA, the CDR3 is TGCAGCTTCGGGGAGGGGTTGGATACTGAAGCTTTCTTT. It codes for CSFGEGLDTEAFF.

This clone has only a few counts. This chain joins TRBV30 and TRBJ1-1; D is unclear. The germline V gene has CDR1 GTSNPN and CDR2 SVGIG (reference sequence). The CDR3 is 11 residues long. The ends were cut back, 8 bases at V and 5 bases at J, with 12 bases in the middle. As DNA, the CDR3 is TGTGCCACCGAACCGGGAACTGAAGCTTTCTTT. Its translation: CATEPGTEAFF.